This entry describes one T cell receptor (beta chain). The antigen is not known. This entry belongs to a study of cytomegalovirus exposure and HLA in healthy donors. Study-level background: The same platform was used for the 100 to 150 validation repertoires and the 600 to 700 first-cohort repertoires, a later analysis reported. Study outcomes and limitations: Testing in vitro showed a few CMV-associated chains specific for CMV antigens. Many donors shared some public TCRs, even though most TCR sequences were rare. The listing of roughly 160 TCR beta chains classed them as cytomegalovirus-associated.

Using immunoSEQ multiplex PCR, the repertoire was profiled, and TCRdb retains in-frame clones only, with some absent. Of under 150,000 clones in the sample, almost 85% were seen once. Germline V gene data show CDR1 as MNHEY and CDR2 as SVGAGI. The CDR3 spans 14 residues. The V and J ends lost 6 bases and 7 bases, in that order; junction bases with no gene match: 4. This TCR was recovered from a woman in her 30s in good health and CMV-seronegative. Sequencing was performed on PBMCs. The chain has TRBV6-5 and TRBJ1-6; 9 positions match TRBD1. The CDR3 DNA is TGTGCCAGCAGGGGGACAGGGCAAAATTCACCCCTCCACTTT. Protein: CASRGTGQNSPLHF.